Shown below are 18 T cell receptor beta chains from a single sample sequenced in a study of tumor-infiltrating lymphocytes in primary liver carcinoma. From unsorted bulk tissue weighing about 17-30 mg, DNA and RNA were co-extracted. TCR beta cDNA was prepared out of about 510 ng total RNA by means of a constant-region primer. What produced the TCR beta libraries was three nested multiplex PCR rounds using slightly modified ARM-PCR. It was with TRBV1-TRBV30 forward primers and a C-beta reverse primer that the first two PCR rounds were run, at roughly 10 cycles each. TCRdb processed the multiplex PCR reads anew with MiXCR; each CDR3 protein has one entry. Counted here are 85,000 to 100,000 distinct CDR3 sequences, approximately 72% occurring once; the ten biggest clones make up about 27%. Sequences were obtained from tumor-adjacent normal liver tissue. The receptors stem from a man in his forties or fifties with primary liver carcinoma and hepatitis B virus infection.

In regard to this clonotype: Possible read error: a much larger clone is one base away. V usage is TRBV24-1 and J usage is TRBJ2-1; 8 bases align to TRBD1. Germline V CDR1 and CDR2: KGHDR, SFDVKD. This CDR3 is built from 16 residues. Here the CDR3 reads CATNDFQRTGSDEQFF. The CDR3 nucleotides are TGTGCCACCAATGATTTTCAACGGACAGGGAGCGATGAGCAGTTCTTC.

In the case of this clonotype: One end of the junction fails to match germline, which may point to a read error. The chain links TRBV11-2 to TRBJ2-7, with a weak D call TRBD2 (5 bases). Per germline, CDR1 SGHAT and CDR2 FQNNGV. The CDR3 runs 15 residues. The CDR3 region has the DNA TGTGCCAGCACCCCCTTGGAAGCGGCCCACTACGAGCAGTGTTTC. Its translation: CASTPLEAAHYEQCF.

The rearrangement uses TRBV12-3 or TRBV12-4 and TRBJ2-2; TRBD1 or TRBD2 may be the D gene (7 bases each). The CDR3 consists of 16 residues. V was clipped by 9 bases and J by 6 bases, with 23 bases between them. The CDR3 sequence is CASSSTTAGGAGELFF. In nucleotides, the CDR3 is TGTGCCAGTAGCTCCACCACCGCAGGGGGGGCCGGGGAGCTGTTTTTT.

This clonotype has a single count. The chain recombines TRBV30 with TRBJ2-1; D is perhaps TRBD2 (6 bases). CDR3 size: 17 residues. Germline CDR1 GTSNPN, CDR2 SVGIG (reference sequence). V gave up 1 base and J gave up 2 bases, with 18 bases separating them. The CDR3 is CAWSGYTEGRTYNEQFF. DNA of the CDR3: TGTGCCTGGAGTGGGTATACGGAGGGGCGAACCTACAATGAGCAGTTCTTC.

The rearrangement joins TRBV28 to TRBJ2-2; D may be TRBD1 (6 bases). Looked up from germline, CDR1 is MDHEN and CDR2 is SYDVKM. CDR3 length equals 15 residues. V shed 8 bases and J shed 0 bases, with 13 bases lying between them. The CDR3 sequence: CASGGQLSNTGELFF. For the CDR3, the DNA is TGTGCCAGCGGAGGACAGCTTTCGAACACCGGGGAGCTGTTTTTT.

Concerning this clonotype: This sequence may be a read error, since a much larger clone differs from it by one base. The chain combines TRBV4-1 with TRBJ2-2; maybe TRBD1 (6 bases). Trimming shortened V by 4 bases and J by 7 bases, and 10 bases separated the two germline ends. Per the germline V gene, CDR1 is MGHRA and CDR2 is YSYEKL. CDR3 length: 13 residues. The CDR3 loop is CASSLRDIGELFF. The CDR3 DNA follows: TGCGCCAGCAGCCTCAGGGACATCGGGGAGCTGTTTTTT.

With respect to this clonotype: No conserved phenylalanine or tryptophan is present at the end of the CDR3, so a read error is the likely explanation. The J gene is TRBJ2-2, the V gene TRBV11-2, with D possibly matching TRBD1 (6 bases). The CDR3 loop spans 16 amino acids. CDR1 is SGHAT and CDR2 is FQNNGV in the germline V gene. CDR3 sequence reads: CAGSLEVGGQTGELFL. In DNA, the CDR3 is TGTGCCGGCAGCTTAGAGGTTGGGGGCCAGACCGGGGAGCTGTTTTTA.

The rearrangement uses TRBV29-1 and TRBJ2-3; 9 bases are a match to TRBD1. This CDR3 comprises 14 residues. Losses at the gene ends were 7 bases for V and 4 bases for J; bases not matched to a gene: 9. Per the germline V gene, CDR1 is SQVTM and CDR2 is ANQGSEA. CDR3 in DNA: TGCAGCGGCAGACAGGGGGTTTCGGCAGATACGCAGTATTTT. It is translated as CSGRQGVSADTQYF.

This clonotype was picked up one time. Compared with germline, one end of the junction differs, possibly owing to a read error. This chain links TRBV29-1 with TRBJ1-2; D unclear. Germline CDR1 is SQVTM and CDR2 is ANQGSEA. The CDR3 covers 12 residues. CDR3 residues: CSVDVGRGGYTF. CDR3 bases: TGCAGCGTTGACGTTGGGAGAGGAGGTTACACATTC.

As regards this clonotype: At one of its ends the junction is not consistent with the germline gene, which may arise from a read error. The chain carries TRBV12-3 or TRBV12-4 and TRBJ2-7, with TRBD2 as a possible D gene (7 bases). The CDR3 extends over 13 amino acids. CDR3: CAREARGAREQHF. The CDR3 nucleotides read TGTGCCAGAGAGGCCCGGGGGGCTCGTGAGCAGCACTTC.

About this clonotype itself: A read error is possible here, since a much larger clone lies one base away. The chain couples TRBV6-6 to TRBJ2-5; D might be TRBD2 (6 bases). The CDR3 is 13 residues long. Deletions cut 7 bases from V and 4 bases from J, with 13 bases between. Germline V gene lookup returns CDR1 MNHNY and CDR2 SVGAGI (reference sequence). The CDR3 DNA sequence: TGTGCCAGCAACGTGACTAGTCGAGAGACCCAGTACTTC. Encoded protein: CASNVTSRETQYF.

As for this clonotype: A much larger clone lies one base from this, so it may be a read error. In this CDR3 the conserved last residue, phenylalanine or tryptophan, is missing, so a read error is likely. The chain couples TRBV7-6 to TRBJ2-7, with 8 bases lining up with TRBD1. This CDR3 comprises 18 residues. V shed 1 base and J 5 bases; nucleotides not matched to a gene: 16. Germline CDR1 reads SGHVS; CDR2 reads FNYEAQ. CDR3 nucleotide sequence: TGTGCCAGCAGCTTAGGGGCTCGGAGAGACAGGGGTTTCCACGAGCAGTACCTC. Protein product: CASSLGARRDRGFHEQYL.

About this clonotype itself: The CDR3 ends on some other residue instead of the conserved phenylalanine or tryptophan, so this is likely a read error. The chain recombines TRBV24-1 with TRBJ2-5; the D gene is possibly TRBD2 (5 bases). The V gene lost 3 bases and the J gene lost 7 bases, with 14 bases spanning the gap. Looked up from germline, CDR1 is KGHDR and CDR2 is SFDVKD. The CDR3 spans 14 residues. CDR3 bases: TGTGCCACCAGTGATGGAGGACCGTCGGGGACCCAGTACTTA. Amino acids: CATSDGGPSGTQYL.

Many counts were recorded for this clonotype. The chain couples TRBV12-3 or TRBV12-4 to TRBJ1-6, with D tentatively TRBD1 (5 bases). The CDR3 covers 16 residues. V was trimmed by 2 bases and J by 0 bases, leaving 8 bases between them. This chain's CDR3 is CASSLWGSSYNSPLHF. CDR3 DNA sequence: TGTGCCAGCAGTTTATGGGGGAGCTCCTATAATTCACCCCTCCACTTT.

About this clonotype: A single base separates this from a much larger clone, so it may be a read error. The chain uses TRBV18 and TRBJ2-7; possible D gene TRBD1, 5 bases. CDR1 and CDR2 from the germline V gene are KGHSH and LQKENI. This CDR3 region has 13 residues. The CDR3 DNA reads TGTACCAGCTCACCAACAGGTTCTGGCGAGCAGTACTTC. Its translation: CTSSPTGSGEQYF.

This clonotype was found a few times. V usage is TRBV2 and J usage is TRBJ1-2; TRBD1 is a possible D gene (6 bases). Deletions cut 4 bases from V and 5 bases from J, with 8 bases between. Germline values: CDR1 SNHLY, CDR2 FYNNEI. This CDR3 spans 12 amino acids. The chain's CDR3 is CASSGTGYGYTF. The CDR3 DNA reads TGTGCCAGCAGTGGTACAGGGTATGGCTACACCTTC.

Regarding this clonotype: A junction end diverges from the germline sequence, so it may reflect a read error. V is TRBV11-2 and J is TRBJ2-1; D perhaps matches TRBD2 (6 bases). Germline values: CDR1 SGHAT, CDR2 FQNNGV. There are 13 residues in the CDR3. The CDR3 here is CASSSGRGNEQLF. The CDR3 DNA reads TGTGCCAGCAGCTCAGGACGGGGGAATGAGCAGCTCTTC.

About this clonotype: This may stem from a read error, because a much larger clone lies one nucleotide away. The chain joins TRBV10-3 to TRBJ1-5; D might be TRBD1 (5 bases). In germline, CDR1 is ENHRY, CDR2 SYGVKD. CDR3 length equals 13 residues. DNA of the CDR3: TGTGCCATCAGACAGGATAGCAATCAGCCCCATCATTTT. Translated, it gives CAIRQDSNQPHHF.